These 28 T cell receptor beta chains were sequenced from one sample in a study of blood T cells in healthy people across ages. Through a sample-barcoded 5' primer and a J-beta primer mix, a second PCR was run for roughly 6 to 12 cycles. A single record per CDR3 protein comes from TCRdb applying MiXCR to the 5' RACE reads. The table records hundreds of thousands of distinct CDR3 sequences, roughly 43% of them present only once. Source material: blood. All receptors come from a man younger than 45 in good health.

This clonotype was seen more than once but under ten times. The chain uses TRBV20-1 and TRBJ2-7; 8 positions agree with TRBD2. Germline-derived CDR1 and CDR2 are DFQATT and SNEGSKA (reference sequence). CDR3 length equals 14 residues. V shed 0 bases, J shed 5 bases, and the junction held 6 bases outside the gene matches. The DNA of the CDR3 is TGCAGTGCTAGAGAGGGACTAGAGATCCACGAGCAGTACTTC. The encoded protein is CSAREGLEIHEQYF.

This chain's CDR3 is CSASGQVRTYEQYF. The CDR3 nucleotides read TGCAGTGCTAGCGGACAGGTACGAACCTACGAGCAGTACTTC. V is TRBV20-1 and J is TRBJ2-4, with 7 bases matching TRBD1. The end of the DNA aligns better with TRBJ2-7, so the J call may be wrong. The CDR3 is 14 amino acids. Germline V gene sequence: CDR1 DFQATT, CDR2 SNEGSKA (reference sequence).

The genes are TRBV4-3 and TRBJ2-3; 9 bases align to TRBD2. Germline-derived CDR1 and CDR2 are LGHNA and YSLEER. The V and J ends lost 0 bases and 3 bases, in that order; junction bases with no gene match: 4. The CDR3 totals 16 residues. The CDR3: CASSQDTAGGTDTQYF. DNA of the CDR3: TGCGCCAGCAGCCAAGATACAGCGGGGGGAACAGATACGCAGTATTTT.

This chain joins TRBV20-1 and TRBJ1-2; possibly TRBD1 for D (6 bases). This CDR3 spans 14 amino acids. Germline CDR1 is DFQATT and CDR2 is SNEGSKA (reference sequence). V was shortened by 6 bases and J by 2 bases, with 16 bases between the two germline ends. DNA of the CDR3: TGCAGTGCGGTGGGTTCGGGGGGCAACTATGGCTACACCTTC. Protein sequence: CSAVGSGGNYGYTF.

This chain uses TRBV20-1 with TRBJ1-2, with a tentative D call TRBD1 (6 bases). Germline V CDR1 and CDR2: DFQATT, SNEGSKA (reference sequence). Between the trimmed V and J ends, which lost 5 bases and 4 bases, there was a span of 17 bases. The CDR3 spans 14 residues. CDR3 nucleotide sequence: TGCAGTGCTCTCCCCTTACAGGGCTCCTATGGCTACACCTTC. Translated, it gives CSALPLQGSYGYTF.

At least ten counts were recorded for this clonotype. DNA for the CDR3: TGTGCCAGCAGCCAAGGGACAGGGCGAAGTTCACCCCTCCACTTT. Encoded protein: CASSQGTGRSSPLHF. The chain has TRBV3-1 and TRBJ1-6; 8 nucleotides line up with TRBD1. CDR3 size: 15 residues. Germline V gene sequence: CDR1 LGHDT, CDR2 YNNKEL (reference sequence). The J segment lost 9 bases and the V segment lost 1 base, leaving 5 bases of the junction unmatched.

The CDR3 bases are TGTGCCAGCAGCCCGCGACTAGTGGCGTTCCAAGAGACCCAGTACTTC. Encoded protein: CASSPRLVAFQETQYF. This sequence joins TRBV11-2 and TRBJ2-5; D is possibly TRBD2 (6 bases). Per germline, CDR1 SGHAT and CDR2 FQNNGV. The length of the CDR3 is 16 residues. Trimming cost V 5 bases and J 1 base, with 17 bases left between them.

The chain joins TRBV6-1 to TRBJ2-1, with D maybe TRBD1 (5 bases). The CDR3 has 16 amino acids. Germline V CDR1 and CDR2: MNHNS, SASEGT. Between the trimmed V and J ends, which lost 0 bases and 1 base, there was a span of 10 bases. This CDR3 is CASSEAPQGSYNEQFF. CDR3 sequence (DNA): TGTGCCAGCAGTGAAGCGCCGCAGGGTTCCTACAATGAGCAGTTCTTC.

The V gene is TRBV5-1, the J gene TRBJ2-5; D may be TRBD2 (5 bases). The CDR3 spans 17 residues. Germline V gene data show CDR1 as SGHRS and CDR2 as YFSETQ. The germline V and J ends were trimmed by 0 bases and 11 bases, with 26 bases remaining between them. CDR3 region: CASSLVERPGNVDEQYF. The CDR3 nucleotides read TGCGCCAGCAGCTTGGTGGAGCGGCCGGGAAACGTGGATGAGCAGTACTTC.

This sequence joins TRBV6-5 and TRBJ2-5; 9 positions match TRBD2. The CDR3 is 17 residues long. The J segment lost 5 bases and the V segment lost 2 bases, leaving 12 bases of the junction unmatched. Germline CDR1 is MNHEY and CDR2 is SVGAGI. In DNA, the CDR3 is TGTGCCAGCAGTTACGGTAGCGGGGGAAACTTCGGGGAGACCCAGTACTTC. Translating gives CASSYGSGGNFGETQYF.

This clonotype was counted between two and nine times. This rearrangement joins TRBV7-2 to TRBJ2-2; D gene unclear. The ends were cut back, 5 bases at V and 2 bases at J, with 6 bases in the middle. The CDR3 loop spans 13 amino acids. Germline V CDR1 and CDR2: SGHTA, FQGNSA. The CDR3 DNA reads TGTGCCAGCAGCGAGATTAACACCGGGGAGCTGTTTTTT. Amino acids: CASSEINTGELFF.

The CDR3 region is CASSQAKTGPQETQYF. CDR3 coding DNA: TGTGCCAGCAGCCAAGCTAAGACAGGCCCCCAAGAGACCCAGTACTTC. The chain is built from TRBV4-2 and TRBJ2-5, with a possible D match to TRBD1 (6 bases). Trimming shortened V by 1 base and J by 1 base, and 13 bases separated the two germline ends. Germline-derived CDR1 and CDR2 are LGHNA and YNFKEQ. This CDR3 is built from 16 residues.

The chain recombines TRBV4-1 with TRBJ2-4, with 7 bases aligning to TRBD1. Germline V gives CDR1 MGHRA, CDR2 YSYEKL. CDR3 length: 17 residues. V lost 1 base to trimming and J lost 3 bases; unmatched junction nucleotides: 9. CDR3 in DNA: TGCGCCAGCAGCCAAGTTGACACAGGGGACGTCAAAAACATTCAGTACTTC. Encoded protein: CASSQVDTGDVKNIQYF.

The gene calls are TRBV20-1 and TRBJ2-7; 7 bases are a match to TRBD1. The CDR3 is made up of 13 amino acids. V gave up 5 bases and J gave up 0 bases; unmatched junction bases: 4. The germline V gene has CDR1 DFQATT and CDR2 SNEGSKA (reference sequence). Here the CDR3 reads CSADRASSYEQYF. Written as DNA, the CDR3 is TGCAGTGCTGACAGGGCCTCCTCCTACGAGCAGTACTTC.

DNA for the CDR3: TGTGCCAGCAGTTCCACGGACAGGTTCACCTACGAGCAGTACTTC. The encoded protein is CASSSTDRFTYEQYF. This sequence joins TRBV12-3 or TRBV12-4 and TRBJ2-5; 7 bases match TRBD1. Judging by the DNA end, TRBJ2-7 fits better; the J call may be wrong. The CDR3 spans 15 residues.

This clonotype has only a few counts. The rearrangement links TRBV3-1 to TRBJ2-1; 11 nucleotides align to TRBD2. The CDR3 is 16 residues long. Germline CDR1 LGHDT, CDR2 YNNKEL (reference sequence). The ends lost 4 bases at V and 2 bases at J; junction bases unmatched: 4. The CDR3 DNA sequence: TGTGCCAGCAGCCTTAGCGGGGGGGCGACCTACAATGAGCAGTTCTTC. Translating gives CASSLSGGATYNEQFF.

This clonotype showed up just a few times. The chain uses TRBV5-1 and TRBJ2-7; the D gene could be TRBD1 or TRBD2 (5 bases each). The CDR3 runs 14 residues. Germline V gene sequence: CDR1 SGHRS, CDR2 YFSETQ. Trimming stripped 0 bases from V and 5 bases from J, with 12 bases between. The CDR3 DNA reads TGCGCCAGCAGCTTGGATAAGGGACGGGACGAGCAGTACTTC. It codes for CASSLDKGRDEQYF. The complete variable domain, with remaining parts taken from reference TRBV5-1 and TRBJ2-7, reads KAGVTQTPRYLIKTRGQQVTLSCSPISGHRSVSWYQQTPGQGLQFLFEYFSETQRNKGNFPGRFSGRQFSNSRSEMNVSTLELGDSALYLCASSLDKGRDEQYFGPGTRLTVT.

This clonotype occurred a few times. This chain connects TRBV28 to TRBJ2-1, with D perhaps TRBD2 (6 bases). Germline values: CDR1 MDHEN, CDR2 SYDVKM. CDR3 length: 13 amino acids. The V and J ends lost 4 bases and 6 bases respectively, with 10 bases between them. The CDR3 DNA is TGTGCCAGCAGTTGGGACTGGGGCAATGAGCAGTTCTTC. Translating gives CASSWDWGNEQFF.

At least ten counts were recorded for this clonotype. Written as DNA, the CDR3 is TGTGCCAGCAGTGGGGAGGGCCAAAATAATCAGCCCCAGCATTTT. This sequence encodes CASSGEGQNNQPQHF. The rearrangement uses TRBV2 and TRBJ1-5, with D unresolved. Germline V gives CDR1 SNHLY, CDR2 FYNNEI. V was pared by 4 bases and J by 4 bases, with 14 bases between. CDR3 length: 15 amino acids.

The CDR3 region is CASRSTRIGTWEQFF. Here the CDR3 DNA reads TGCGCCAGCAGATCTACTAGAATCGGGACGTGGGAGCAGTTCTTC. The chain recombines TRBV4-1 with TRBJ2-1; the D call may be TRBD1 or TRBD2 (5 bases each). The germline V gene encodes CDR1 MGHRA and CDR2 YSYEKL. This CDR3 has 15 residues. The ends were cut back, 6 bases at V and 10 bases at J, with 22 bases in the middle.

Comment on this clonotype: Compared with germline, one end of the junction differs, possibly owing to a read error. CDR3 DNA sequence: TGTGCCATTAGTGAGACAGGGGGGGGATCAGATACGCAGTATTTT. This encodes CAISETGGGSDTQYF. V and J are TRBV10-3 and TRBJ2-3, with 9 nucleotides matching TRBD1. The CDR3 covers 15 residues. Per the germline V gene, CDR1 is ENHRY and CDR2 is SYGVKD.

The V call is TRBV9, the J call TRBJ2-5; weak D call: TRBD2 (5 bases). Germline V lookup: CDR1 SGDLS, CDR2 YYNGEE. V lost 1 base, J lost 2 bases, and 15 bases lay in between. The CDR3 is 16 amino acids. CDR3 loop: CASSVQVSSGQETQYF. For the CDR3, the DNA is TGTGCCAGCAGCGTACAAGTTAGCAGCGGACAAGAGACCCAGTACTTC.

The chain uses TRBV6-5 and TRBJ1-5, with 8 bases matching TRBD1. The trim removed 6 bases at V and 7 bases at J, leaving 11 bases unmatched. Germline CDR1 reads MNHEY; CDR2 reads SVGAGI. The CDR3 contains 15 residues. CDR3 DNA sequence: TGTGCCAGCAGCCCCGCCGGGACAGGTACACAGCCCCAGCATTTT. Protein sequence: CASSPAGTGTQPQHF.

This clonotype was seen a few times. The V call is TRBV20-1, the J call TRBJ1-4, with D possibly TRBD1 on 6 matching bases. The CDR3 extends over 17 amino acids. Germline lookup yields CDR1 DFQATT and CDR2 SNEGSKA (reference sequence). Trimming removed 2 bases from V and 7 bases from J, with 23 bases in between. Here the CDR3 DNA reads TGCAGTGCTAGAATAGGGGGGGGAGCGGGAGGAGGTGAAAAACTGTTTTTT. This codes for CSARIGGGAGGGEKLFF.

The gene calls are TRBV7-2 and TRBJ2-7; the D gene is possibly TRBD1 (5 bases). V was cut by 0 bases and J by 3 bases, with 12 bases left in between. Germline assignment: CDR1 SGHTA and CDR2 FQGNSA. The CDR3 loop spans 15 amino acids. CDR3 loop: CASSLAVSTGYEQYF. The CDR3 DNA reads TGTGCCAGCAGCTTAGCTGTCAGTACAGGCTACGAGCAGTACTTC.

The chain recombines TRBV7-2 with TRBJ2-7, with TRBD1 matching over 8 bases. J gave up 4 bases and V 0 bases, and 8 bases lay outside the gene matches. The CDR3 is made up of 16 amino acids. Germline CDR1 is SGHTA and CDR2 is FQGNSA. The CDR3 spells CASSLAPGQGGYEQYF. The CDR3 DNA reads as TGTGCCAGCAGCTTAGCGCCCGGACAGGGAGGTTACGAGCAGTACTTC.

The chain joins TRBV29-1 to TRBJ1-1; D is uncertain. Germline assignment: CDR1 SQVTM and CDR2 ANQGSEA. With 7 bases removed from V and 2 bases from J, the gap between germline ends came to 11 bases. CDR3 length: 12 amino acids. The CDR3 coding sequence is TGCAGCGGCCGGGATTTTAACACTGAAGCTTTCTTT. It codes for CSGRDFNTEAFF.

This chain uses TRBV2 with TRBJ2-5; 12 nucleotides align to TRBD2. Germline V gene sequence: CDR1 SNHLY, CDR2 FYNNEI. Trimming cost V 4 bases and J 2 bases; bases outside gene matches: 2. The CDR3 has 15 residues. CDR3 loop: CASSGTSGEQETQYF. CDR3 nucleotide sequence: TGTGCCAGCAGTGGGACTAGCGGGGAACAAGAGACCCAGTACTTC.